The present T cell receptor (beta chain) was sequenced within a study of vaccination and CD4 T cells after COVID-19. Turning to the study itself: The peptides that stimulated the cells were overlapping spike peptides from SARS-CoV-2, HCoV-NL63, HCoV-OC43 and HCoV-229E.

Germline V gives CDR1 SNHLY, CDR2 FYNNEI. Between the trimmed V and J ends, which lost 3 bases and 4 bases, there was a span of 7 bases. This CDR3 comprises 13 residues. Sequencing of the DNA from cultured CD4+ T cells was carried out with the Oncomine TCR Beta short-read assay. Genomic DNA was taken out of cultured CD4+ T cells by extraction. TCRdb independently ran MiXCR on the PCR reads; one entry per CDR3 protein. The sample gives 15,000 to 20,000 distinct CDR3 sequences, about 51% of which show up once; roughly 13% is in the top ten. A few counts support this clonotype. Its antigen is still unknown. Regarding time point: late sampling 161 to 241 days after vaccination in three convalescent patients. Treatment defined: roughly ten-day PBMC culture with coronavirus spike peptide pools or control peptides (ViraFEST assay). ViraFEST expanded antigen-specific T cells with peptide pools, then sequenced TCRs.

This sequence was found in a human donor who had recovered from COVID-19. The rearrangement links TRBV2 to TRBJ1-5; no clear D gene. Source: CD4+ T cells from blood, cultured in vitro, taken about 7 months after SARS-CoV-2 vaccination. The CDR3 here is CASSDRVNQPQHF. Written as DNA, the CDR3 is TGTGCCAGCAGTGATAGAGTTAATCAGCCCCAGCATTTT.